The 13 T cell receptor beta chains listed next were all sequenced from one sample in a study of blood T cell repertoires in COVID-19. The assay was immunoSEQ multiplex PCR, and TCRdb's table has in-frame clones only and misses some. Here the sample spans some 110,000 clones, 85% to 90% being singletons. Sequences were obtained from peripheral blood. Source of these receptors: a man aged 50-60 years with acute or convalescent COVID-19.

The V gene is TRBV29-1, the J gene TRBJ2-1; 10 positions match TRBD2. Per the germline V gene, CDR1 is SQVTM and CDR2 is ANQGSEA. Trimming took 4 bases from V and 7 from J; bases not matched to a gene: 10. The CDR3 totals 15 residues. In DNA form, the CDR3 reads TGCAGCGTTGCCTCGACTAGCGGGCCGGAGAATGAGCAGTTCTTC. Translated, it gives CSVASTSGPENEQFF.

The J gene is TRBJ2-3, the V gene TRBV5-4; 11 bases map to TRBD2. Per the germline V gene, CDR1 is SGHNT and CDR2 is YYREEE (reference sequence). After removal of 0 bases from V and 7 bases from J, the junction contained 7 bases not matched to a gene. The CDR3 length is 16 residues. CDR3 sequence (DNA): TGTGCCAGCAGCTTGGCCGGTAGCGGGGGGGCTTATACGCAGTATTTT. It encodes CASSLAGSGGAYTQYF.

The chain carries TRBV21-1 and TRBJ1-2; TRBD1 reflects the table's D call only, with no check against the DNA. TRBV21-1 is recorded as a pseudogene. The length of the CDR3 is 15 residues. CDR3: CASSKGTGSNYGYTF. The CDR3 bases are TGTGCCAGCAGCAAAGGGACAGGGAGTAACTATGGCTACACCTTC.

The gene calls are TRBV12-5 and TRBJ1-2; 8 bases are shared with TRBD1. Germline loops: CDR1 LGHNT, CDR2 FRNRAP. CDR3 length: 18 residues. With V trimmed by 0 bases and J by 6 bases, 15 bases remained unmatched. The chain's CDR3 is CASGLVMGANRGGDGYTF. Written as DNA, the CDR3 is TGTGCTAGTGGTTTGGTAATGGGAGCGAACAGGGGGGGAGATGGCTACACCTTC.

The chain combines TRBV2 with TRBJ2-7; 7 nucleotides agree with TRBD1. The CDR3 is 13 amino acids. V shed 8 bases and J 6 bases; nucleotides not matched to a gene: 10. The germline gives CDR1 SNHLY, CDR2 FYNNEI. In DNA, the CDR3 is TGTGCCAGCGGGACCGACAGGGCTACCGAGCAGTACTTC. Translation: CASGTDRATEQYF.

The chain uses TRBV7-9 and TRBJ2-1; possibly TRBD2 for D (5 bases). V dropped 6 bases and J dropped 2 bases, with 17 bases sitting between them. CDR1 is SEHNR, CDR2 FQNEAQ, per germline (reference sequence). The CDR3 extends over 16 amino acids. The CDR3 coding sequence is TGTGCCAGCAGTCTAAGGTCTAGCAGAACCTACAATGAGCAGTTCTTC. Amino acid sequence: CASSLRSSRTYNEQFF.

The chain has TRBV2 and TRBJ2-4; 8 bases agree with TRBD2. V trimming: 8 bases; J trimming: 0 bases; junction bases outside the gene matches: 3. The CDR3 loop spans 14 amino acids. The germline V gene encodes CDR1 SNHLY and CDR2 FYNNEI. This chain's CDR3 is CASLSGVAKNIQYF. The CDR3 DNA reads as TGTGCCAGCCTTAGCGGGGTAGCCAAAAACATTCAGTACTTC.

J is TRBJ2-5 and V is TRBV2, with TRBD2 matching 8 bases. The length of the CDR3 is 15 residues. Germline V lookup: CDR1 SNHLY, CDR2 FYNNEI. The V gene end was trimmed by 6 bases and the J gene end by 4 bases; junction bases not matched to a gene: 10. This CDR3 is CASSVIAGRLETQYF. In DNA form, the CDR3 reads TGTGCCAGCAGCGTTATAGCGGGGAGATTAGAGACCCAGTACTTC. Full variable domain (missing parts from reference TRBV2 and TRBJ2-5): EPEVTQTPSHQVTQMGQEVILRCVPISNHLYFYWYRQILGQKVEFLVSFYNNEISEKSEIFDDQFSVERPDGSNFTLKIRSTKLEDSAMYFCASSVIAGRLETQYFGPGTRLLVL.

The chain couples TRBV9 to TRBJ2-1; weak D call: TRBD1 (5 bases). Germline assignment: CDR1 SGDLS and CDR2 YYNGEE. With 5 bases removed from V and 7 bases from J, the gap between germline ends came to 13 bases. The CDR3 is made up of 13 amino acids. DNA for the CDR3: TGTGCCAGCAGGGCTCACTCAGGGAATGAGCAGTTCTTC. Amino acid sequence: CASRAHSGNEQFF.

This rearrangement joins TRBV6-1 to TRBJ1-2; D remains ambiguous. Germline V gives CDR1 MNHNS, CDR2 SASEGT. The CDR3 covers 13 residues. Trimming took 2 bases from V and 7 from J, leaving 11 bases between them. In nucleotides, the CDR3 is TGTGCCAGCAGTGAATATCCCGTTCGTGGCTACACCTTC. It is translated as CASSEYPVRGYTF.

The J gene is TRBJ2-7, the V gene TRBV12-3 or TRBV12-4, with D uncertain. CDR3 size: 13 residues. Between the trimmed V and J ends, which lost 1 base and 6 bases, there was a span of 10 bases. DNA of the CDR3: TGTGCCAGCAGTTTAGGGCAATCCCCCGAGCAGTACTTC. This translates into CASSLGQSPEQYF.

This clone is a singleton in its sample. This sequence joins TRBV5-8 and TRBJ2-2; 10 bases match TRBD2. Per germline, CDR1 SGHTS and CDR2 YDEGEE. With 0 bases clipped from V and 3 bases from J, the junction kept 5 bases outside the gene matches. The CDR3 runs 17 residues. CDR3 residues: CASSLVEREGDTGELFF. In nucleotides, the CDR3 is TGTGCCAGCAGCTTGGTTGAGCGGGAGGGCGACACCGGGGAGCTGTTTTTT.

The chain couples TRBV2 to TRBJ2-7; D might be TRBD2 (5 bases). From germline, CDR1 is SNHLY and CDR2 FYNNEI. The CDR3 extends over 14 amino acids. Trimming cost V 4 bases and J 3 bases, with 13 bases left between them. This CDR3 reads CASSGGFLYYEQYF. As DNA, the CDR3 is TGTGCCAGCAGTGGAGGGTTTCTTTACTACGAGCAGTACTTC.